The text below deals with one TCR beta chain. Its antigen is not identified. Sequencing used immunoSEQ multiplex PCR; TCRdb keeps in-frame clones, though not all of them. In the table there are under 1 million clones, approximately 96% of which are singletons. The sample comes from a study of shared clonotypes between healthy human individuals. Findings of the study overall: All-four-donor shared clonotypes had higher generation probabilities than non-shared clonotypes did.

Naive CD8 populations comprised CD45RO-negative cells positively selected for CCR7, excluding terminally differentiated effector memory CD45RA+ cells. The V segment lost 4 bases and the J segment 3 bases; nucleotides outside the gene matches: 1. CDR3 length: 14 amino acids. Germline V lookup: CDR1 SEHNR, CDR2 FQNEAQ (reference sequence). Specimen: naive CD8+ T cells sorted from blood. The rearrangement links TRBV7-9 to TRBJ2-1; 9 positions agree with TRBD2. The receptor's source is a man aged 25 to 40 in good health. CDR3 sequence reads: CASSSTSGYNEQFF. The CDR3 nucleotides are TGTGCCAGCAGCTCGACTAGCGGCTACAATGAGCAGTTCTTC.